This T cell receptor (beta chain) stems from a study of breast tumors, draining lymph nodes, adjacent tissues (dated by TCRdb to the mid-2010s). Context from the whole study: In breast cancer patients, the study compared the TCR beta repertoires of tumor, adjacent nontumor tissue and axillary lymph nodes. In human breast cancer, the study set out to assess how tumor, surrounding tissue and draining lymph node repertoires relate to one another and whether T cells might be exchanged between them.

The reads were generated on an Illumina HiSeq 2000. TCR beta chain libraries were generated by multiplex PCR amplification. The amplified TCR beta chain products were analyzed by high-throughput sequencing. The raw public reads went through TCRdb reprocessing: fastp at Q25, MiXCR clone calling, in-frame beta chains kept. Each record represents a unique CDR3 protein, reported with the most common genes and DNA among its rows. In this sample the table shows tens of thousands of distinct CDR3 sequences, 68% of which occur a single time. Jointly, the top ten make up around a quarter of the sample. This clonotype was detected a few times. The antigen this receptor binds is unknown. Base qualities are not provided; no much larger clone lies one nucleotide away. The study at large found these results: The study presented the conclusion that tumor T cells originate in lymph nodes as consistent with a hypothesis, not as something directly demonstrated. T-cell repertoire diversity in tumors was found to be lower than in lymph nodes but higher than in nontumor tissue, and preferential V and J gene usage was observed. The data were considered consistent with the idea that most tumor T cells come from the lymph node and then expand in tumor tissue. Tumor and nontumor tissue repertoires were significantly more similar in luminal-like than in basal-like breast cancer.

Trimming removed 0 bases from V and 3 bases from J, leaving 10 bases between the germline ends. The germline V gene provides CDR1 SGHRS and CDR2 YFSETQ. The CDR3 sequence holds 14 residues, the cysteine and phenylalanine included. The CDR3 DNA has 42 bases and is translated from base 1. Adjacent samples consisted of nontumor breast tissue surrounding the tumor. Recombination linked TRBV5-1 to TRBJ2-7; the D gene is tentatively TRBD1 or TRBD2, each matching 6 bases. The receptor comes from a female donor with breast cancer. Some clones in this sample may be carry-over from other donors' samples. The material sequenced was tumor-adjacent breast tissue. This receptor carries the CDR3 CASSLERGVYEQYF. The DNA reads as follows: TGCGCCAGCAGCTTGGAAAGGGGGGTCTACGAGCAGTACTTC.